The source of this TCR beta chain is a study of cytomegalovirus exposure and HLA in healthy donors. Study background: The early release's HLA-typed donors yielded approximately 82 million unique TCRs.

This clone was counted once. 60 Vbeta and 13 Jbeta primers were used in PCR. The data were produced by immunoSEQ multiplex PCR, yet TCRdb's version contains in-frame clones alone and is incomplete. Of hundreds of thousands of clones listed, roughly 80% are singletons. The CDR3 length is 17 residues. The J gene is TRBJ2-2, the V gene TRBV1; whether TRBD1, the table's D call, matches the DNA was not checked. TRBV1 represents a pseudogene. This clonotype was sampled from a man in his forties in good health and CMV-seronegative. The sequenced material came from PBMCs. The CDR3 DNA reads as TGCACCAGCAGCCAACCCTCGAAGGGGTCTAGCACCGGGGAGCTGTTTTTT. Protein sequence: CTSSQPSKGSSTGELFF.